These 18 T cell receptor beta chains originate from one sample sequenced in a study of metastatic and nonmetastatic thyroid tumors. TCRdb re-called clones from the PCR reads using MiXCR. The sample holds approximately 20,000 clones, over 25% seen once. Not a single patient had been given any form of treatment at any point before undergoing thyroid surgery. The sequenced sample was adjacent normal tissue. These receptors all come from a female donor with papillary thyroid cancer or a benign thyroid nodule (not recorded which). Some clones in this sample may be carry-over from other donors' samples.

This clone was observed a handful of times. The CDR3 here is CATSSHEQYF. The CDR3 DNA follows: TGTGCCACTTCTAGTCACGAGCAGTACTTC. This rearrangement joins TRBV6-5 to TRBJ2-7; D is ambiguous. V gave up 10 bases and J gave up 5 bases, with 9 bases separating them. Germline V gene sequence: CDR1 MNHEY, CDR2 SVGAGI. The CDR3 runs 10 residues.

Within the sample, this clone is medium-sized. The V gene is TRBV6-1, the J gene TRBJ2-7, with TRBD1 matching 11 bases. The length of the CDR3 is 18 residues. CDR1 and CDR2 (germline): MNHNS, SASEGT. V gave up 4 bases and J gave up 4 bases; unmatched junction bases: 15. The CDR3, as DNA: TGTGCCAGCAGTGCGACTCTAGTGGACAGGGGGCAAGAGTACGAGCAGTACTTC. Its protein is CASSATLVDRGQEYEQYF.

CDR3 loop: CASSGQTYEQYF. The CDR3 DNA reads as TGTGCCAGCAGCGGACAGACCTACGAGCAGTACTTC. The J gene is TRBJ2-7, the V gene TRBV6-1; TRBD1 might be the D (6 bases). V was trimmed by 6 bases and J by 2 bases, leaving 8 bases between them. CDR1 is MNHNS, CDR2 SASEGT, per germline. The CDR3 extends over 12 amino acids.

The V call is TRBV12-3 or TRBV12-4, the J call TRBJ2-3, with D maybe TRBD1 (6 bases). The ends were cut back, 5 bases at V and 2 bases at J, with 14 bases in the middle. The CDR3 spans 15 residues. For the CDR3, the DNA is TGTGCCAGCAGTCCTCAGGGGTGGTACACAGATACGCAGTATTTT. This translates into CASSPQGWYTDTQYF.

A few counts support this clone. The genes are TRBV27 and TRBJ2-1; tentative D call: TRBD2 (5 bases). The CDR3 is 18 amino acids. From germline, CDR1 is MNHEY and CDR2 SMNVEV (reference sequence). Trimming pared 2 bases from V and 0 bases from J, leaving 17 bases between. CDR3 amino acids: CASSLHRLEVSSYNEQFF. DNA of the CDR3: TGTGCCAGCAGTTTACATCGACTGGAGGTGAGCTCCTACAATGAGCAGTTCTTC.

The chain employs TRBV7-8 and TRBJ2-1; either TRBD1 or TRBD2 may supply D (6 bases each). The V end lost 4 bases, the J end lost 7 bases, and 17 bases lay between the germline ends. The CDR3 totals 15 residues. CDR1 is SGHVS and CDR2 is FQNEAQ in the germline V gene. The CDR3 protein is CASSSAGVRGNEQFF. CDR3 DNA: TGTGCCAGCAGCTCGGCAGGGGTCCGGGGGAATGAGCAGTTCTTC.

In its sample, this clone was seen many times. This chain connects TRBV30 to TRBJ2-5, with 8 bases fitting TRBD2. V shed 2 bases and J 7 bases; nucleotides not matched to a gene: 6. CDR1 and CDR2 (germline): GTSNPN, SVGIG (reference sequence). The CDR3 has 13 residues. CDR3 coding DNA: TGTGCCTGGAGTCGGGAGGGGAGGGGGACCCAGTACTTC. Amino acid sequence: CAWSREGRGTQYF.

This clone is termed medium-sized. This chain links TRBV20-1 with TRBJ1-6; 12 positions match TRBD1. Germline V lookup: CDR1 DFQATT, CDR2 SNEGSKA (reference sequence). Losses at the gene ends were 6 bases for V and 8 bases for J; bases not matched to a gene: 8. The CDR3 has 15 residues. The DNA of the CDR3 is TGCAGTGCACCGACCGGGACAGGGGGCGATTCACCCCTCCACTTT. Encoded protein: CSAPTGTGGDSPLHF.

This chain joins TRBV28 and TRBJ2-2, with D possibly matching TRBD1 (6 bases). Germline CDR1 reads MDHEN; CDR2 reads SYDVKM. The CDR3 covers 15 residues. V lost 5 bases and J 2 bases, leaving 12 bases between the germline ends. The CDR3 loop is CASSLRDTNTGELFF. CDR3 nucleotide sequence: TGTGCCAGCAGTCTCCGGGACACCAACACCGGGGAGCTGTTTTTT. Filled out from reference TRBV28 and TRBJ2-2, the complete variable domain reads DVKVTQSSRYLVKRTGEKVFLECVQDMDHENMFWYRQDPGLGLRLIYFSYDVKMKEKGDIPEGYSVSREKKERFSLILESASTNQTSMYLCASSLRDTNTGELFFGEGSRLTVL.

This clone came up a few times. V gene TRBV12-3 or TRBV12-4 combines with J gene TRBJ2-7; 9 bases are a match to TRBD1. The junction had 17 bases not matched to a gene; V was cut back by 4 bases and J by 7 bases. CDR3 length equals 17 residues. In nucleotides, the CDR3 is TGTGCCAGCAGTTCCGGGACAGGGACGTGGGGCGCTTGGGAGCAGTACTTC. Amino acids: CASSSGTGTWGAWEQYF.

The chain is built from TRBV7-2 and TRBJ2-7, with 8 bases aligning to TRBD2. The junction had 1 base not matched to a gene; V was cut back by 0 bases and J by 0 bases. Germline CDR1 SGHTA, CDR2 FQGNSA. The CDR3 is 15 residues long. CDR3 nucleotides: TGTGCCAGCAGCTTAGCGGGGACTAGCTCCTACGAGCAGTACTTC. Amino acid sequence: CASSLAGTSSYEQYF.

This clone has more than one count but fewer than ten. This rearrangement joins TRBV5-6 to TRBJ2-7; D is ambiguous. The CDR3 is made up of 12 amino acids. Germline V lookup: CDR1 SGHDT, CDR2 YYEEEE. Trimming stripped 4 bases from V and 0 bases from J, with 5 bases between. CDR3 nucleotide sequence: TGTGCCAGCAGCCTTAGCTCCTACGAGCAGTACTTC. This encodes CASSLSSYEQYF.

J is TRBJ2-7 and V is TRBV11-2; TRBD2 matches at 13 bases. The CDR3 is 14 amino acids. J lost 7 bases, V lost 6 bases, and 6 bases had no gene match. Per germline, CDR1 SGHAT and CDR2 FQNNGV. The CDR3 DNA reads TGTGCCAGCAGTCGGACTAGCGGGGGTAGTGAGCAGTACTTC. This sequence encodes CASSRTSGGSEQYF.

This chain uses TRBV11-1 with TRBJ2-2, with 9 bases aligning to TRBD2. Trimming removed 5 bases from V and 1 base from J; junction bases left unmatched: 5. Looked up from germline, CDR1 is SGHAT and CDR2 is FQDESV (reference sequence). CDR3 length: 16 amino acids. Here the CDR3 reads CASSPRTSVNTGELFF. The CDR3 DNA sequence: TGTGCCAGCAGCCCTCGGACTAGCGTGAACACCGGGGAGCTGTTTTTT.

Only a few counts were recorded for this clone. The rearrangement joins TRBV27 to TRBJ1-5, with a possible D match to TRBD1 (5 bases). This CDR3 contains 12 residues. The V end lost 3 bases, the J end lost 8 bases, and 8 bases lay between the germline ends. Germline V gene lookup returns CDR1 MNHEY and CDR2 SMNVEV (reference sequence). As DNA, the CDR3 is TGTGCCAGCAGTTTTTTAGGGGAGCCCCAGCATTTT. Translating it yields CASSFLGEPQHF.

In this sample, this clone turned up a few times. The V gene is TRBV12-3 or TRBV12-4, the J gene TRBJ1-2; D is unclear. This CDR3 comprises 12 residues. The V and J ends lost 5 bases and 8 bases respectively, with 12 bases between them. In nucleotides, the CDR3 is TGTGCCAGCAGTAGCGGAGGCCGAGGCTACACCTTC. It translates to CASSSGGRGYTF.

In DNA, the CDR3 is TGTGCCAGCAGGCTTCTAGCGGGAGGGTTAGACGAGCAGTACTTC. Encoded protein: CASRLLAGGLDEQYF. The chain is built from TRBV11-2 and TRBJ2-7; 12 bases agree with TRBD2. The V gene's germline CDR1 is SGHAT and CDR2 FQNNGV. The CDR3 loop spans 15 amino acids. V lost 6 bases to trimming and J lost 5 bases; unmatched junction nucleotides: 8.

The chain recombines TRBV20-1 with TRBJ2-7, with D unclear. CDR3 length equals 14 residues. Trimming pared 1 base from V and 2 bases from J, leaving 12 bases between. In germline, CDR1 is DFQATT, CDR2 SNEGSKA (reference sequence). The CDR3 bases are TGCAGTGCTAGAGGCGTTCGCGGTACCTACGAGCAGTACTTC. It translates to CSARGVRGTYEQYF.